The rows below give T cell receptor beta chains drawn from one sample of a study of response to subunit inactivated influenza vaccine. In TCRdb, the RT-PCR reads were re-called with MiXCR into one record per CDR3 protein. The sample lists hundreds of thousands of distinct CDR3 sequences; 10% to 15% were seen once. Here the sequenced sample was PBMCs from blood, taken on the day of vaccination. The receptors come from a man aged 50 to 60 who received an inactivated influenza vaccine. Both conserved end residues are part of each CDR3. The D gene is left open where the match is weak. The size field is filled for only some rows; it gives once, few, many or a size class.

v_gene	abundance	d_gene	j_gene	CDR3nt	CDR3aa
TRBV29-1	few	TRBD2	TRBJ2-1	TGCAGCGTCCAGACTAGCGGAGGGTCCAATGAGCAGTTCTTC	CSVQTSGGSNEQFF
TRBV6-1	few	NA	TRBJ2-2	TGTGCCAGCAGTAGGCAGGCGAACCCGAACACCGGGGAGCTGTTTTTT	CASSRQANPNTGELFF
TRBV11-2	few	TRBD2	TRBJ2-1	TGTGCCAGCAGCATTAGCGGGAGGGTATACAATGAGCAGTTCTTC	CASSISGRVYNEQFF
TRBV23-1	few	NA	TRBJ2-1	TGCGCCAGCAGTCAATCCAACCATGAGCAGTTCTTC	CASSQSNHEQFF
TRBV5-6	NA	TRBD2	TRBJ2-1	TGTGCCAGCAGCTCACCGGGACTAGCTGAGCATGGGCGGTACAATGAGCAGTTCTTC	CASSSPGLAEHGRYNEQFF
TRBV14	NA	TRBD2	TRBJ2-7	TGTGCCAGCCTCACGTCGCCGGGAGGGTCGACTTACTACGAGCAGTACTTC	CASLTSPGGSTYYEQYF
TRBV7-9	many	NA	TRBJ2-5	TGTGCCAGCAGGCGGACAGACCAAGAGACCCAGTACTTC	CASRRTDQETQYF
TRBV3-1	NA	NA	TRBJ2-1	TGTGCCAGCAGCCAAGGACAGGCCATCAATGAGCAGTTCTTC	CASSQGQAINEQFF
TRBV12-3/TRBV12-4	NA	TRBD2	TRBJ2-4	TGTGCCAGCAGTTTAGGCTCTAGCGGTATCCAGGGTCAGTACTTC	CASSLGSSGIQGQYF
TRBV7-9	NA	TRBD2	TRBJ2-1	TGTGCCACGCGGACTAGCGGGAGCAATGAGCAGTTCTTC	CATRTSGSNEQFF
TRBV5-6	many	TRBD1	TRBJ2-1	TGTGCCAGACGACGGGACAGAGGCTCCTACAATGAGCAGTTCTTC	CARRRDRGSYNEQFF
TRBV11-2	NA	TRBD1	TRBJ2-1	TGTGCCAGCAGCTTATACTCGACAGGGAGCTCCTACAATGAGCAGTTCTTC	CASSLYSTGSSYNEQFF
TRBV2	many	TRBD1	TRBJ1-1	TGTGCCAGCAGGGCTCAGGGGGCTCTCACTGAAGCTTTCTTT	CASRAQGALTEAFF
TRBV7-2	NA	NA	TRBJ1-2	TGTGCCAGCAGCCCCCTAGTTAACTATGGCTACACCTTC	CASSPLVNYGYTF
TRBV4-2	NA	TRBD1	TRBJ2-7	TGTGCCAGCAGCCGCCTCCCACTGGGACAGGTATCTCTCGAGCAGTACTTC	CASSRLPLGQVSLEQYF
TRBV7-9	few	NA	TRBJ2-5	TGTGCCAGCAGCTTAGGGCGGACGACCCAGTACTTC	CASSLGRTTQYF
TRBV6-6	NA	NA	TRBJ2-5	TGTGCCAGCACCGAGAAACGGGGCGAGACCCAGTACTTC	CASTEKRGETQYF
TRBV7-9	many	NA	TRBJ2-1	TGTGCCAGCAGCTTAGCTGGGACGGGCCCCGGGTATGAGCAGTTCTTC	CASSLAGTGPGYEQFF
TRBV12-3/TRBV12-4	few	NA	TRBJ2-7	TGTGCCAGCAGTCCAGGACAGTTAAACGAGCAGTACTTC	CASSPGQLNEQYF